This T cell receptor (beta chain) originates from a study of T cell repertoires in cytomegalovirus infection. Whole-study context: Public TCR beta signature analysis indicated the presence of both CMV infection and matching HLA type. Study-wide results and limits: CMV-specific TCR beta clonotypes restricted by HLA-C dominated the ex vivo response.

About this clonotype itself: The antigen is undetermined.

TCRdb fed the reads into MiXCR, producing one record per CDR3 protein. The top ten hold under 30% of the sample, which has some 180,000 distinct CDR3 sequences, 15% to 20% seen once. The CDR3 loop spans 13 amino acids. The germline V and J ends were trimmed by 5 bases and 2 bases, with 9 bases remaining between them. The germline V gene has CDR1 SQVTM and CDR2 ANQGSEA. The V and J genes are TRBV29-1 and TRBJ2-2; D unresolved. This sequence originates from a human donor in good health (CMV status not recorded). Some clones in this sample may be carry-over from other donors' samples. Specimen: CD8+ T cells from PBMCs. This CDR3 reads CSVNPYNTGELFF. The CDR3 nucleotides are TGCAGCGTTAACCCCTACAACACCGGGGAGCTGTTTTTT.